This TCR beta chain derives from a study of OX40 agonist ivuxolimab in advanced cancers. The assay was immunoSEQ multiplex PCR, and TCRdb's table has in-frame clones only and misses some. The sample has tens of thousands of clones, roughly 86% seen once. V was cut by 4 bases and J by 0 bases, with 14 bases left in between. The CDR3 is 16 amino acids. Germline V CDR1 and CDR2: SGDLS, YYNGEE. The sequencing here drew on CD4+ or CD8+ T cells sorted from blood, taken in a trial of the OX40 agonist ivuxolimab. The chain carries TRBV9 and TRBJ1-5; D unclear. The sequence was obtained from an adult with an advanced solid tumor such as melanoma, head and neck, liver or kidney cancer. DNA of the CDR3: TGTGCCAGCAGCTTAATTCATGCTTATAGCAATCAGCCCCAGCATTTT. Amino acids: CASSLIHAYSNQPQHF.